Listed here are 18 T cell receptor beta chains from one sample, sequenced in a study of Ad26.COV2.S vaccination and SARS-CoV-2 variants (dated by TCRdb to the early 2020s). According to the study, the label for this sample's treatment or condition signals: approximately 18 received Ad26.COV2.S at low or high dose, single or two shots; several received placebo; per-sample allocation not given. Repertoires of vaccine and placebo recipients were sequenced from samples collected on day 63 after the first injection. Library generation was performed with the immunoSEQ multiplex PCR assay. TCRdb provides this immuneACCESS table in a form limited to in-frame rearrangements. Some clones are lacking; in checked studies, under half of them reflect an unresolved V gene, and why the rest are absent is not known. The sample has roughly 400,000 clones on record, around 89% of them singletons. Under 2% of the sample lies in the top ten.

Material: peripheral blood, obtained in a trial of Ad26.COV2.S vaccine versus placebo. Source of these receptors: a person between 18 and 65 years old who received the Ad26.COV2.S COVID-19 vaccine or a placebo.

The CDR3 sequence: CAWSASGGDTEAFF. In nucleotides, the CDR3 is TGTGCCTGGAGTGCCTCCGGGGGGGACACTGAAGCTTTCTTT. The rearrangement uses TRBV30 and TRBJ1-1, with D possibly TRBD1 on 5 matching bases. Germline values: CDR1 GTSNPN, CDR2 SVGIG (reference sequence). The germline V and J ends were trimmed by 1 base and 3 bases, with 12 bases remaining between them. This CDR3 contains 14 residues.

The V call is TRBV28, the J call TRBJ2-7; D may be TRBD2 (6 bases). The V and J ends lost 3 bases and 0 bases respectively, with 9 bases between them. Germline loops: CDR1 MDHEN, CDR2 SYDVKM. This CDR3 has 14 amino acids. The CDR3 DNA sequence: TGTGCCAGCAGTTTCGGGGGAGCCTCCTACGAGCAGTACTTC. Translating it yields CASSFGGASYEQYF.

The CDR3, as DNA: TGTGCCAGTCGACAGGGAGGGAATTCACCCCTCCACTTT. Its translation: CASRQGGNSPLHF. The rearrangement links TRBV19 to TRBJ1-6, with 7 bases identical to TRBD1. Germline CDR1 reads LNHDA; CDR2 reads SQIVND (reference sequence). The CDR3 runs 13 residues. V lost 8 bases, J lost 7 bases, and 5 bases stayed unmatched.

V is TRBV7-9 and J is TRBJ2-7; D is undetermined. The germline V and J ends were trimmed by 2 bases and 0 bases, with 2 bases remaining between them. The CDR3 runs 12 residues. The germline V gene encodes CDR1 SEHNR and CDR2 FQNEAQ (reference sequence). The DNA of the CDR3 is TGTGCCAGCAGCTTATACTCCTACGAGCAGTACTTC. Amino acid sequence: CASSLYSYEQYF.

The V and J genes are TRBV3-1 (or the pseudogene TRBV3-2) and TRBJ1-5; TRBD1 matches at 7 bases. The germline CDR1 and CDR2 sequences are LGHDT and YNNKEL (reference sequence). This CDR3 has 14 residues. V lost 5 bases and J lost 7; bases outside the gene matches: 8. In DNA form, the CDR3 reads TGTGCCAGCAGCGGACAGGCGGAAGCACAGCCCCAGCATTTT. This gives the protein CASSGQAEAQPQHF.

The chain combines TRBV24-1 with TRBJ1-2; 8 bases fit TRBD1. The germline CDR1 and CDR2 sequences are KGHDR and SFDVKD. The junction had 6 bases not matched to a gene; V was cut back by 7 bases and J by 6 bases. The CDR3 sequence is 13 residues long. The CDR3 nucleotides read TGTGCCACCAGCCAGGGGGCGCACAATGGCTACACCTTC. Amino acid sequence: CATSQGAHNGYTF.

This chain uses TRBV18 with TRBJ2-3; 9 positions match TRBD1. The CDR3 has 18 amino acids. Trimming at V came to 2 bases and at J to 6 bases, leaving 15 bases not matched to a gene. Germline V gene data show CDR1 as KGHSH and CDR2 as LQKENI. The CDR3 nucleotides read TGTGCCAGCTCACCATCCAACCGTCGGTCACAGGGGGCCGATACGCAGTATTTT. Its translation: CASSPSNRRSQGADTQYF.

The chain employs TRBV28 and TRBJ2-7; 9 positions agree with TRBD2. The germline CDR1 and CDR2 sequences are MDHEN and SYDVKM. V shed 6 bases and J 6 bases; nucleotides not matched to a gene: 12. There are 15 residues in the CDR3. The CDR3 spells CASSLLAGGNAEQYF. The CDR3 DNA sequence: TGTGCCAGCAGCTTACTAGCGGGTGGAAACGCCGAGCAGTACTTC.

This clone was recorded once. The V gene is TRBV7-2, the J gene TRBJ2-7; D might be TRBD2 (6 bases). Looked up from germline, CDR1 is SGHTA and CDR2 is FQGNSA. Trimming took off 1 base at V and 9 bases at J, with 19 bases between the two ends. The CDR3 spans 15 residues. The CDR3 loop reads CASSLGGGYARGQYF. The DNA for the CDR3 is TGTGCCAGCAGCTTAGGGGGAGGCTACGCTCGGGGGCAGTACTTC.

V and J are TRBV6-1 and TRBJ2-1; 8 bases fit TRBD1. V lost 3 bases and J lost 5; bases outside the gene matches: 9. Germline V gives CDR1 MNHNS, CDR2 SASEGT. There are 16 residues in the CDR3. The CDR3 loop reads CASSDGSGQEHNEQFF. The CDR3 DNA reads TGTGCCAGCAGTGACGGCTCGGGACAGGAGCACAATGAGCAGTTCTTC.

This chain uses TRBV4-2 with TRBJ1-2, with D unclear. The CDR3 is 15 amino acids. With 1 base removed from V and 6 bases from J, the gap between germline ends came to 15 bases. Germline V gene data show CDR1 as LGHNA and CDR2 as YNFKEQ. The CDR3 bases are TGTGCCAGCAGCCAAGGCGGAACGGAGACGGATGGCTACACCTTC. Translation: CASSQGGTETDGYTF.

This rearrangement joins TRBV2 to TRBJ2-5; D not resolved. Germline V gives CDR1 SNHLY, CDR2 FYNNEI. The CDR3 has 13 residues. Trimming stripped 2 bases from V and 2 bases from J, with 6 bases between. CDR3 bases: TGTGCCAGCAGTGAAATCGGGCAAGAGACCCAGTACTTC. This codes for CASSEIGQETQYF.

This clone was seen a few times. This chain joins TRBV6-1 and TRBJ1-2, with 7 bases aligning to TRBD1. Per the germline V gene, CDR1 is MNHNS and CDR2 is SASEGT. This CDR3 comprises 16 residues. The J segment lost 4 bases and the V segment lost 0 bases, leaving 8 bases of the junction unmatched. The CDR3 loop reads CASSEARWDSSYGYTF. The CDR3, as DNA: TGTGCCAGCAGTGAAGCGCGCTGGGACAGCTCCTATGGCTACACCTTC.

The rearrangement uses TRBV6-5 and TRBJ1-6, with a possible D match to TRBD1 (6 bases). Trimming removed 0 bases from V and 12 bases from J, with 18 bases in between. The CDR3 totals 16 residues. Germline lookup yields CDR1 MNHEY and CDR2 SVGAGI. The DNA of the CDR3 is TGTGCCAGCAGTTACTCGAATGCGAGGGGGTTGTTACCCCTCCACTTT. Translation gives CASSYSNARGLLPLHF.

This clone was counted between two and nine times. V gene TRBV6-1 combines with J gene TRBJ1-1; the match to TRBD1 covers 7 bases. Germline V gene data show CDR1 as MNHNS and CDR2 as SASEGT. The CDR3 has 14 amino acids. Trimming at V came to 3 bases and at J to 6 bases, leaving 7 bases not matched to a gene. The CDR3: CASSDTGEWAEAFF. DNA of the CDR3: TGTGCCAGCAGTGACACAGGGGAATGGGCTGAAGCTTTCTTT.

The chain uses TRBV27 and TRBJ2-1; 9 bases match TRBD2. The CDR3 contains 16 residues. Germline trimming cut 3 bases from V and 3 bases from J; bases unmatched to any gene: 6. In germline, CDR1 is MNHEY, CDR2 SMNVEV (reference sequence). The CDR3 DNA reads as TGTGCCAGCAGTTTGGGCGGGAGGGCCTTCTACAATGAGCAGTTCTTC. It encodes CASSLGGRAFYNEQFF.

CDR3 in amino acids: CASSTSGTSVSHEQFF. The CDR3 DNA is TGTGCCAGCAGCACATCCGGGACCAGCGTGTCCCATGAGCAGTTCTTC. This chain uses TRBV7-9 with TRBJ2-1, with D tentatively TRBD1 or TRBD2 (5 bases each). Germline V gene data show CDR1 as SEHNR and CDR2 as FQNEAQ (reference sequence). Trimming took 5 bases from V and 8 from J, leaving 22 bases between them. This CDR3 has 16 amino acids.

This clone has only a few counts. The DNA of the CDR3 is TGTGCCAGCAGTTTGGCAGGGGAAGGGTATGGCTACACCTTC. Translated: CASSLAGEGYGYTF. The gene calls are TRBV28 and TRBJ1-2; the D gene is possibly TRBD1 (6 bases). The CDR3 runs to 14 residues. The germline CDR1 and CDR2 sequences are MDHEN and SYDVKM. Between the trimmed V and J ends, which lost 3 bases and 5 bases, there was a span of 13 bases.